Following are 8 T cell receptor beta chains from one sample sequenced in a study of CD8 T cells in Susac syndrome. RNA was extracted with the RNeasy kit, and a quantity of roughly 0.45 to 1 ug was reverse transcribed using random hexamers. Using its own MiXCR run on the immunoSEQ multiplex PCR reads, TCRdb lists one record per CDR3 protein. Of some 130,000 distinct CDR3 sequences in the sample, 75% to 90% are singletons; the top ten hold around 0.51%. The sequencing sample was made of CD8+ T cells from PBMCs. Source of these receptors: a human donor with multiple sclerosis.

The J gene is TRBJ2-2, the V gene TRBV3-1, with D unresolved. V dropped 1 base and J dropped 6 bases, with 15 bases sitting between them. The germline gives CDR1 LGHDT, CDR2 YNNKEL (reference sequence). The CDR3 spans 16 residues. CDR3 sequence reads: CASSQGRLDVAGELFF. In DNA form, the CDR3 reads TGTGCCAGCAGCCAAGGGCGTCTAGACGTCGCCGGGGAGCTGTTTTTT.

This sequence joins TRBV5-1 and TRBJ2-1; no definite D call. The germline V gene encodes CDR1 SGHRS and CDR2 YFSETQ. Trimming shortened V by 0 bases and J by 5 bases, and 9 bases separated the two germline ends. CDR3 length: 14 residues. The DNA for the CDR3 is TGCGCCAGCAGCTTGGTCGGGCCCCACAATGAGCAGTTCTTC. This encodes CASSLVGPHNEQFF.

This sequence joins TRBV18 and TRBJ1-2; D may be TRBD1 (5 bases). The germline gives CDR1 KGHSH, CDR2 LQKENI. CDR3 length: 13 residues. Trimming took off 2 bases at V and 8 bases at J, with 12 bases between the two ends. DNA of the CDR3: TGTGCCAGCTCACCAGCGACAGACTTAGGCTACACCTTC. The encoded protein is CASSPATDLGYTF.

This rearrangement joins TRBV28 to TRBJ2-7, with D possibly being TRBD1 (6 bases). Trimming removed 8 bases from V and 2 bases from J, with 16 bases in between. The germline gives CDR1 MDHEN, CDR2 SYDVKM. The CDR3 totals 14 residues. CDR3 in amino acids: CASVGLQGPYEQYF. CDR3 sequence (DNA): TGTGCCAGCGTTGGGCTACAGGGTCCCTACGAGCAGTACTTC. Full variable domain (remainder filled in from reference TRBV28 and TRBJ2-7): DVKVTQSSRYLVKRTGEKVFLECVQDMDHENMFWYRQDPGLGLRLIYFSYDVKMKEKGDIPEGYSVSREKKERFSLILESASTNQTSMYLCASVGLQGPYEQYFGPGTRLTVT.

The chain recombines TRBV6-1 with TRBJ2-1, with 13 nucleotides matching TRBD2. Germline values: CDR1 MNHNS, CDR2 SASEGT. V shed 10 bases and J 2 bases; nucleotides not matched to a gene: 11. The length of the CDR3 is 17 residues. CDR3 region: CATQGLAGDKAYNEQFF. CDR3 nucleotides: TGTGCCACCCAAGGACTAGCGGGAGATAAGGCCTACAATGAGCAGTTCTTC.

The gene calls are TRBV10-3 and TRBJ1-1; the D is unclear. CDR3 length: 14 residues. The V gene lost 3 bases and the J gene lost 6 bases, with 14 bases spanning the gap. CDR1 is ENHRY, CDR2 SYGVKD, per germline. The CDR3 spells CAISDRRRVSEAFF. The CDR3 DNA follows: TGTGCCATCAGTGACCGGAGACGGGTTTCTGAAGCTTTCTTT.

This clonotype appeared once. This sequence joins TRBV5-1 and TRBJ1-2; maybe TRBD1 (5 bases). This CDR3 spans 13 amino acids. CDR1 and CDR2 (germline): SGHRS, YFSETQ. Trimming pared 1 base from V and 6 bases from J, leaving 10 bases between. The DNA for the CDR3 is TGCGCCAGCAGCTTGACCTCCAGGGATGGCTACACCTTC. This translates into CASSLTSRDGYTF.

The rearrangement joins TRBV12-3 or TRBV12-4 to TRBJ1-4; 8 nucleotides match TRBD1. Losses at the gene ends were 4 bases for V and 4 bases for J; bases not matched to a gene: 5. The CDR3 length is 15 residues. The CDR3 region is CASSSGTGNNEKLFF. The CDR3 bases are TGTGCCAGCAGTTCCGGGACAGGAAATAATGAAAAACTGTTTTTT.